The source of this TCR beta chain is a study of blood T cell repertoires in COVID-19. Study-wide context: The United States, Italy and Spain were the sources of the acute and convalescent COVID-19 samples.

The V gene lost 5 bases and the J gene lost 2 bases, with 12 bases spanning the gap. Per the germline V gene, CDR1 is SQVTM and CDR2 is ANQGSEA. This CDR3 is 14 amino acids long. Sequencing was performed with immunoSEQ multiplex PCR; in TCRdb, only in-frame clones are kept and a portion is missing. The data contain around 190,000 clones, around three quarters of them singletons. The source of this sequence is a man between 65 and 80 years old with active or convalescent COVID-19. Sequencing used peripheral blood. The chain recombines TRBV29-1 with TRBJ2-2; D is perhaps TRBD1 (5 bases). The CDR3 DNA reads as TGCAGCGTTCCTGGCAGGGTCAACACCGGGGAGCTGTTTTTT. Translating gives CSVPGRVNTGELFF.